This TCR beta chain was found in a study of graft-versus-host responses after intestinal transplantation. On the study more broadly: Transplantation in recipients was multivisceral, liver-intestinal, or isolated intestinal. Tacrolimus and steroids were given for roughly 3 years to all recipients after anti-thymocyte globulin induction. Study results and caveats: Recipient bone marrow held GvH clones, some seen earlier in ileum or blood. The presence of high graft-versus-host to host-versus-graft clonal ratios in allografts characterized patients with graft-donor T cell macrochimerism.

Produced via immunoSEQ multiplex PCR; TCRdb's table is partial and in-frame only. Counted here are 100,000 or so clones, 85% to 95% occurring once; the ten biggest clones make up 1.1%. Of note for this clone: No antigen is known for it.

This clonotype was sampled from a human donor who was the organ donor for an intestinal transplant. The material sequenced was unstimulated CD8+ T cells sorted from spleen or lymph node cells, taken before transplant.

The CDR3 loop is CSGEGANTGELFF. In DNA form, the CDR3 reads TGCAGCGGCGAGGGAGCGAACACCGGGGAGCTGTTTTTT. The chain uses TRBV29-1 and TRBJ2-2, with D perhaps TRBD2 (5 bases). The V and J ends lost 7 bases and 0 bases respectively, with 9 bases between them. Germline CDR1 reads SQVTM; CDR2 reads ANQGSEA. This CDR3 is 13 amino acids long.